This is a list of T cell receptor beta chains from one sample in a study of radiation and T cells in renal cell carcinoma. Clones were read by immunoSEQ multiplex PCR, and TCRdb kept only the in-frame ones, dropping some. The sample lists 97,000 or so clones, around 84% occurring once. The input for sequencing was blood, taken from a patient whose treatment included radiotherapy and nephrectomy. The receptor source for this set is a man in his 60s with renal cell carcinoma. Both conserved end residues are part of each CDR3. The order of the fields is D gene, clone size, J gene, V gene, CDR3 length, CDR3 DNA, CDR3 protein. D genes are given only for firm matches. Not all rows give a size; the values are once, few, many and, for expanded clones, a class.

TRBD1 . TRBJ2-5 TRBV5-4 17 TGTGCCAGCAGCGGCGCCGCTAACAGGGGGTACCAAGAGACCCAGTACTTC CASSGAANRGYQETQYF
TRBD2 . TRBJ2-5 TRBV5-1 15 TGCGCCAGCAGCCCGTCAACTAGCGGTGGTGAGACCCAGTACTTC CASSPSTSGGETQYF
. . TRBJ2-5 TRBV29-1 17 TGCAGCGTTGAAGATCTTGGCGCAGGCAATTTCGACGAGACCCAGTACTTC CSVEDLGAGNFDETQYF
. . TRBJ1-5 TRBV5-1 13 TGCGCCAGCAGTCCCGGTTCTAATCAGCCCCAGCATTTT CASSPGSNQPQHF
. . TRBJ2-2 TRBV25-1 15 TGTGCCAGCAGTGAATACGAGGGGGGCACCGGGGAGCTGTTTTTT CASSEYEGGTGELFF
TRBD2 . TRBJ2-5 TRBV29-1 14 TGCAGCGCTCCCCTAGCGGGAGGGATTGAGACCCAGTACTTC CSAPLAGGIETQYF
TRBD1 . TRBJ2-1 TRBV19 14 TGTGCCAGTAGAGGGTTCGGGACAGGGGGTAAGGAGTTCTTC CASRGFGTGGKEFF
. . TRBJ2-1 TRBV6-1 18 TGTGCCAGCAGTGAAAGTTGGATCGGGGTCAGCTCCTACAATGAGCAGTTCTTC CASSESWIGVSSYNEQFF
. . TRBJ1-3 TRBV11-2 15 TGTGCCAGCAGCCGTGGGACCGCGCGGGGGAACACCATATATTTT CASSRGTARGNTIYF
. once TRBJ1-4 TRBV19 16 TGTGCCAGTAGTATAGGGGGGGGCCGAGGGAATGAAAAACTGTTTTTT CASSIGGGRGNEKLFF
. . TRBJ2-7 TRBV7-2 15 TGTGCCAGCAGCCCGGGGAGGTTCAGCTCCTACGAGCAGTACTTC CASSPGRFSSYEQYF
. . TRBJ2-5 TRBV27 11 TGTGCCAGCAGTTTAGGAGAGACCCAGTACTTC CASSLGETQYF
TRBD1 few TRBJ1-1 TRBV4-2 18 TGTGCCAGCAGCCAAGAGGGACCTTCGACAGGGATGAACACTGAAGCTTTCTTT CASSQEGPSTGMNTEAFF
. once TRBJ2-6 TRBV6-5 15 TGTGCCAGCAGGGGTTCGGGGGCTGGGGCCAACGTCCTGACTTTC CASRGSGAGANVLTF
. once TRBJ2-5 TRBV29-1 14 TGCAGCGTTGAGGGAGGGGGGGTAGGAGAGACCCAGTACTTC CSVEGGGVGETQYF
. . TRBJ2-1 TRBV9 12 TGTGCCAGCAGCGGACTCGTAAATGAGCAGTTCTTC CASSGLVNEQFF
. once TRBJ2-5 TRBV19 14 TGTGCCAGTAGTATGGGGAACCGGGGAGAGACCCAGTACTTC CASSMGNRGETQYF
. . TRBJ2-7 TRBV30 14 TGTGCCTGGAGTAGGGCGGCACCAACAGGCGAGCAGTACTTC CAWSRAAPTGEQYF
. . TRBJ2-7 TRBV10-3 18 TGTGCCATCAGTGAGTCGAGAGGGGACCGGGACGCCGCCCTAGTGCAGTACTTC CAISESRGDRDAALVQYF